This T cell receptor (beta chain) was recovered during a study of T cells in localized non-small cell lung cancer. Notes on the study in general: Highest T cell clonality was seen in uninvolved adjacent lung, surpassing that measured in tumor. One tumor region alone was sequenced, and heterogeneity therefore remains possible. The appearance of a median approximately 61 of the top 100 tumor clones was seen in adjacent lung.

The germline V gene has CDR1 MNHNY and CDR2 SVGAGI (reference sequence). Trimming cost V 10 bases and J 5 bases; bases outside gene matches: 1. The CDR3 runs 10 residues. As concerns this clone: Its antigen is as yet unknown.

Using immunoSEQ multiplex PCR, the repertoire was profiled, and TCRdb retains in-frame clones only, with some absent. This repertoire shows fewer than 30,000 clones, about 90% found once; its top ten account for about 1%. The clonotype originates from a woman aged 35 to 70 with stage I lung adenocarcinoma. The rearrangement links TRBV6-6 to TRBJ1-2; 7 nucleotides line up with TRBD1. The input for sequencing was peripheral blood, taken before any cancer treatment. The CDR3 DNA reads as TGTGCCACCAGGGGGTATGGCTACACCTTC. Its translation is CATRGYGYTF.